The following is a T cell receptor beta chain sequence with its context. V lost 4 bases, J lost 1 base, and 17 bases lay in between. The CDR3 loop spans 16 amino acids. Germline-derived CDR1 and CDR2 are SGHNT and YYREEE (reference sequence). The sample comes from a study of blood T cell repertoires in COVID-19. As for the study in general: Samples of COVID-19 (acute and convalescent) were obtained from the United States, Italy and Spain. PBMCs, B-cell-depleted T cells, or T cells were the source of the cDNA or gDNA that made up the material.

Original analysis: Nucleated cell counts were estimated from reference gene primer amplification. Using immunoSEQ multiplex PCR, the repertoire was profiled, and TCRdb retains in-frame clones only, with some absent. That table furnishes V, J and clone size, whereas the DNA furnished D and trimming. The top ten clones hold over 25% of a sample with about 40,000 clones, more than 75% of them seen once. Sequencing input: peripheral blood. The chain recombines TRBV5-4 with TRBJ1-1; perhaps TRBD1 as D (5 bases). The receptor was isolated from an older man with acute or convalescent COVID-19. This CDR3 is CASSRPGQGKNTEAFF. CDR3 nucleotide sequence: TGTGCCAGCAGCCGGCCCGGGCAGGGCAAGAACACTGAAGCTTTCTTT.